This note documents a single TCR beta chain sequence. Generated by immunoSEQ multiplex PCR, the TCRdb table keeps only in-frame clones and is missing some. The sample shows 120,000 to 150,000 clones, over 85% of them seen only once. The data originate from a study of control samples from healthy donors and cancer patients. This clonotype was obtained from a man aged 25 to 40 in good health. Sequences were obtained from blood.

The chain's CDR3 is CASRVAGGNTIYF. CDR3 DNA: TGTGCCAGCCGAGTCGCTGGGGGAAACACCATATATTTT. V gene TRBV6-6 combines with J gene TRBJ1-3; no clear D gene. The V end lost 8 bases, the J end lost 4 bases, and 12 bases lay between the germline ends. The CDR3 spans 13 residues. Germline V gives CDR1 MNHNY, CDR2 SVGAGI (reference sequence).